This entry lists 3 T cell receptor beta chains sequenced from one sample in a study of T cells after yellow fever vaccination (dated by TCRdb to about 2019). Library creation used 5' RACE. Data came from an Illumina HiSeq 2500. Through fastp at Q25 and MiXCR, TCRdb rebuilt clones from the public reads, retaining in-frame beta chains. Identical CDR3 proteins give one entry, which carries the most common genes and DNA. The sample table contains fewer than 450,000 distinct CDR3 sequences; only one count was recorded for more than 9% of them. Jointly, the top ten make up roughly 18% of the sample. The meaning of the sample's treatment or condition label: live attenuated yellow fever vaccine strain. This specimen consisted of PBMCs, obtained on the day of the first yellow fever vaccination. The receptors were sampled from a man younger than 35 who received the YFV17D yellow fever vaccine.

V and J are TRBV12-3 or TRBV12-4 and TRBJ1-1, with D unresolved. This CDR3 has 19 residues. Trimming pared 3 bases from V and 0 bases from J, leaving 23 bases between. The CDR3 loop reads CASSFFALLARGLNTEAFF. Written as DNA, the CDR3 is TGTGCCAGCAGTTTTTTTGCGCTTCTGGCTCGGGGATTGAACACTGAAGCTTTCTTT.

This chain links TRBV29-1 with TRBJ2-3; D is uncertain. The germline V gene has CDR1 SQVTM and CDR2 ANQGSEA. This CDR3 has 13 residues. V lost 7 bases and J lost 3, with 14 bases in between. The CDR3 spells CSDMTAPTDTQYF. Here the CDR3 DNA reads TGCAGCGACATGACCGCCCCAACAGATACGCAGTATTTT.

This chain links TRBV11-3 with TRBJ2-7, with D possibly TRBD2 on 5 matching bases. CDR1 and CDR2 (germline): SGHNT, YENEEA. The CDR3 totals 13 residues. The germline V and J ends were trimmed by 1 base and 5 bases, with 9 bases remaining between them. This CDR3 is CASSLGTLDEQYF. The CDR3 nucleotides read TGTGCCAGCAGCTTAGGGACTTTGGACGAGCAGTACTTC.